Detailed here is one T cell receptor (beta chain). What antigen it recognizes has not been identified. It has no much larger one-base neighbor in the sample; base qualities were not kept. Genomic DNA was extracted from sorted cells for sequencing of the TCRbeta CDR3 region. The immunoSEQ Assay was used for sequencing of TCRbeta CDR3 regions. Imported from immuneACCESS, the table was reduced by TCRdb to in-frame sequences with V and J called. These copies leave out some clones; in studies compared against another copy, an unresolved V gene accounts for under half, and the cause of the remainder is not known. For this sample there are 71,000 or so clones; about 81% appear just once. About 5% of the sample is taken by the ten largest. The data belong to a study of OX40 agonist ivuxolimab in advanced cancers. Study-level background: Ivuxolimab was a fully human IgG2 agonistic monoclonal antibody targeting the costimulatory receptor OX40 (CD134). Intravenous ivuxolimab was administered to patients every 2 weeks at six dose levels: 0.01, 0.1, 0.3, 1.5, 3 and 10 mg/kg. Of the 50 to 55 patients in dose escalation, 19 had hepatocellular carcinoma, approximately 15 had melanoma, 9 had renal cell carcinoma and 9 had head and neck cancer. In the dose-escalation cohort, 82.7% of patients were male, and the mean age was approximately 60 years, with a range of roughly 20 to 79. Patients were allowed to have had prior anti-PD-1, anti-PD-L1 or anti-CTLA-4 therapy, and 40% of the dose-escalation patients had been treated with checkpoint inhibitors. Three dose-escalation patients achieved partial responses, one with hepatocellular carcinoma and two with cutaneous melanoma. The purpose of peripheral TCRbeta sequencing was to test whether ivuxolimab changed TCR sequence diversity and led to clonal T-cell expansion. The paper covers the monotherapy dose-escalation part of the phase I ivuxolimab trial, which included N ≈ 50 patients. Study-level results and caveats: In the 0.1-3.0 mg/kg groups, partial responders had among the lowest normalized peripheral clonal expansion, particularly in CD8+ T cells. Low levels of normalized T-cell clonal expansion were also seen in some patients who did not respond. Which antigens the clonally expanded peripheral T cells were specific for was not determined. After ivuxolimab, CD8+ T cells had more expanded clones than CD4+ T cells on average. At doses of 0.1 to 3.0 mg/kg, clonal expansion of both CD4+ and CD8+ T cells in blood was seen between baseline and week 6.

Patients with autoimmune disease history or receiving systemic immunosuppression were excluded from the trial. In every dose cohort, peripheral blood was drawn for TCR sequencing at baseline, cycle 4 day 1, and cycle 7 day 1. Samples were obtained from an open-label, multicenter, first-in-human phase I dose-escalation trial of ivuxolimab. Adults with locally advanced or metastatic head and neck squamous cell, hepatocellular, melanoma or renal cell carcinoma were enrolled in the trial. Before TCR sequencing, CD4+ and CD8+ T cells were separately sorted from peripheral blood. Inclusive of the bounding cysteine and phenylalanine, the CDR3 is 13 residues long. Of the read, only the CDR3 DNA is kept; its 39 bases are in frame from base 1. CDR1 and CDR2, per the germline V gene (reference sequence), are MNHEY and SMNVEV. Trimming takes 5 bases from V and 0 bases from J, and the germline ends sit 7 bases apart.

The V and J genes are TRBV27 and TRBJ1-1, with no reliable assignment of the D segment. Here the sequenced sample was CD4+ or CD8+ T cells sorted from blood, taken in a trial of the OX40 agonist ivuxolimab. This clonotype was sampled from an adult with an advanced solid tumor such as melanoma, head and neck, liver or kidney cancer. CDR3 reads: CASSPYMNTEAFF. The DNA reads TGTGCCAGCAGTCCTTACATGAACACTGAAGCTTTCTTT.